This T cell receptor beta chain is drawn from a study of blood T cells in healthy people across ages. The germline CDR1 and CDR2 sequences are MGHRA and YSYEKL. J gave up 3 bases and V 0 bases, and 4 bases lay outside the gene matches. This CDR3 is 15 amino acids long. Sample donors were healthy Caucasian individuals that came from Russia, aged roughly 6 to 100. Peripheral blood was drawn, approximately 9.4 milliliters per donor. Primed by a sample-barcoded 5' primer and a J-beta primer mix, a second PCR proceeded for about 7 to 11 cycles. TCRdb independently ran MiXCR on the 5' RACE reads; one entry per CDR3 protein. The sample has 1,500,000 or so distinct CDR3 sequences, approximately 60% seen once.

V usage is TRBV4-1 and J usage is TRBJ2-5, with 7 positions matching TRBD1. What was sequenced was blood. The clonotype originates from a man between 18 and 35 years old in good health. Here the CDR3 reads CASSQEIRGKETQYF. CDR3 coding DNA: TGCGCCAGCAGCCAAGAAATCAGGGGGAAAGAGACCCAGTACTTC.